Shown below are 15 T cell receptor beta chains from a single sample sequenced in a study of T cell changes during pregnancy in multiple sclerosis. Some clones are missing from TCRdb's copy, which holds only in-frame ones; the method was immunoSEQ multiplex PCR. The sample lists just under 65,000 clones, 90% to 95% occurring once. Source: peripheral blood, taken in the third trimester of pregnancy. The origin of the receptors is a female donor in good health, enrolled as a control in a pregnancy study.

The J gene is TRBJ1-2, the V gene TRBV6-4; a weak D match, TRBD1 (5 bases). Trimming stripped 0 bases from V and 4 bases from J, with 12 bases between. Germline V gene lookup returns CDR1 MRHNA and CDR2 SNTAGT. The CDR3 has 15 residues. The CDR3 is CASSDSGGSGYGYTF. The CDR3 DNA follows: TGTGCCAGCAGTGACTCGGGGGGTTCGGGCTATGGCTACACCTTC.

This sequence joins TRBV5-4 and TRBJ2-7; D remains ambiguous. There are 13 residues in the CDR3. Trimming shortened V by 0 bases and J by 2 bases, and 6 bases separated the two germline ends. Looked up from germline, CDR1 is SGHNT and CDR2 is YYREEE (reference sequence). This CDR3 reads CASSLDRTYEQYF. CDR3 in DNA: TGTGCCAGCAGCTTGGATCGTACCTACGAGCAGTACTTC.

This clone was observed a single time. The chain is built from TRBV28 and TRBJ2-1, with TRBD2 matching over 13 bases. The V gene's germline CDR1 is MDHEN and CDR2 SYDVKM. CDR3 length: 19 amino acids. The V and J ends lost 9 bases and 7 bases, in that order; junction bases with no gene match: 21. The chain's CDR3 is CASYTLRGGLAGTRNEQFF. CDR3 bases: TGTGCCAGTTATACCCTCCGTGGGGGACTAGCGGGGACCCGGAATGAGCAGTTCTTC.

Here the CDR3 reads CASSLGLVAAMNTEAFF. The DNA for the CDR3 is TGTGCCAGCAGCTTAGGCCTCGTAGCGGCGATGAACACTGAAGCTTTCTTT. This sequence joins TRBV7-2 and TRBJ1-1; no firm D call. This CDR3 region has 17 residues. Trimming removed 1 base from V and 0 bases from J, with 15 bases in between. Germline V gene lookup returns CDR1 SGHTA and CDR2 FQGNSA.

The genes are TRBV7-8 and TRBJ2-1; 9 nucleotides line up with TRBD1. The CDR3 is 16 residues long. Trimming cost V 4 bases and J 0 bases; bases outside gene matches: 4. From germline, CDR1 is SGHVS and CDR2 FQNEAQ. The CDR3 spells CASSSGQGSSYNEQFF. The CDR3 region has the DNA TGTGCCAGCAGCTCCGGACAGGGGAGCTCCTACAATGAGCAGTTCTTC.

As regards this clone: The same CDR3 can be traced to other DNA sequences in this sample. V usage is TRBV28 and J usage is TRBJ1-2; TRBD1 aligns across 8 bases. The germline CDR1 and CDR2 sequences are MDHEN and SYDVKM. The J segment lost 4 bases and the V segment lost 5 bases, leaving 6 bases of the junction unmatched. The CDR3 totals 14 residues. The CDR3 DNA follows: TGTGCCAGCAGTGCCGGGACAGGCCCCTATGGCTACACCTTC. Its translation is CASSAGTGPYGYTF.

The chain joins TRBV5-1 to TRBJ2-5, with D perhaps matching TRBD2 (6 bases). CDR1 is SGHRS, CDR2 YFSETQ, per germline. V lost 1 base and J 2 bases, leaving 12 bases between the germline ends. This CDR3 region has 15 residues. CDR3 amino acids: CASSLRASAQETQYF. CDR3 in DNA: TGCGCCAGCAGCTTGCGGGCTAGCGCACAAGAGACCCAGTACTTC.

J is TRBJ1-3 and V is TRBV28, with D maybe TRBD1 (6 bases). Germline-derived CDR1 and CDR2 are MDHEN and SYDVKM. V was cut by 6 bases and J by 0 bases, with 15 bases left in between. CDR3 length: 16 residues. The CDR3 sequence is CASSPRQEISGNTIYF. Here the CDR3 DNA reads TGTGCCAGCAGCCCCCGACAGGAAATCTCTGGAAACACCATATATTTT.

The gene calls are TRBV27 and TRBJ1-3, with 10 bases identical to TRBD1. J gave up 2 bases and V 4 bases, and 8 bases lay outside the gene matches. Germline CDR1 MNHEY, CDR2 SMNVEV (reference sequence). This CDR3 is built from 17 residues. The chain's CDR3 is CASSSGGQGGAGNTIYF. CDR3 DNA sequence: TGTGCCAGCAGTTCTGGCGGACAGGGGGGCGCTGGAAACACCATATATTTT.

In nucleotides, the CDR3 is TGTGCCAGCAGTTACTCGAACAGGGGGACTGAAGCTTTCTTT. Its protein product is CASSYSNRGTEAFF. The chain carries TRBV6-7 and TRBJ1-1; 8 nucleotides agree with TRBD1. TRBV6-7 is placed among ORFs of uncertain function. V lost 0 bases to trimming and J lost 5 bases; unmatched junction nucleotides: 2. CDR3 length equals 14 residues.

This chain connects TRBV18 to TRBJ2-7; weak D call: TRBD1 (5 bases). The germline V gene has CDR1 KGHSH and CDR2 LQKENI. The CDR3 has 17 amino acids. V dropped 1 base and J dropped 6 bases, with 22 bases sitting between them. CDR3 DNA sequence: TGTGCCAGCTCACCACGTGTAACGCAGGGTGAGGTATCCGAGCAGTACTTC. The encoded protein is CASSPRVTQGEVSEQYF.

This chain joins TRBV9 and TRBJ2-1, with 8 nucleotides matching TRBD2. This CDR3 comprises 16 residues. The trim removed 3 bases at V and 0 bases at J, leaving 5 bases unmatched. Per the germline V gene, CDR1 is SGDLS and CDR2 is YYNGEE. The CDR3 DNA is TGTGCCAGCAGCGATACCGGGGGGGCCTCCTACAATGAGCAGTTCTTC. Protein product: CASSDTGGASYNEQFF.

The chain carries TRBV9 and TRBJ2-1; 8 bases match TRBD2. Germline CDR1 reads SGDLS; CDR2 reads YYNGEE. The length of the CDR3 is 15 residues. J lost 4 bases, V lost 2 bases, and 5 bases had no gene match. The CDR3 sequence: CASSVGSGGYNEQFF. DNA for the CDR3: TGTGCCAGCAGCGTTGGTTCGGGGGGGTACAATGAGCAGTTCTTC.

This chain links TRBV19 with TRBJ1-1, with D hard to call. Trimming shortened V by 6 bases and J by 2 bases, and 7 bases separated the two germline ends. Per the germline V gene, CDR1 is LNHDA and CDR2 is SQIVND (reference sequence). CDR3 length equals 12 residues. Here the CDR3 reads CASRHKNTEAFF. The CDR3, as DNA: TGTGCCAGTAGACACAAAAACACTGAAGCTTTCTTT. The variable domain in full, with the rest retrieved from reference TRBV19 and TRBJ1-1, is DGGITQSPKYLFRKEGQNVTLSCEQNLNHDAMYWYRQDPGQGLRLIYYSQIVNDFQKGDIAEGYSVSREKKESFPLTVTSAQKNPTAFYLCASRHKNTEAFFGQGTRLTVV.

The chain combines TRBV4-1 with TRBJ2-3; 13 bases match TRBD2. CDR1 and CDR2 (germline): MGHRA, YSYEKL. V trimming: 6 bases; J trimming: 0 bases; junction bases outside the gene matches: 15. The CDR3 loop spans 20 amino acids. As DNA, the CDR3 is TGCGCCAGCAGTCAATTAGGACTAGCGGGAGATAAGGGAAGCACAGATACGCAGTATTTT. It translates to CASSQLGLAGDKGSTDTQYF.